This TCR beta chain emerged from a study of blood T cell repertoires in COVID-19. Study-level information: Nucleic acid was either cDNA or gDNA, and it came from T cells, B-cell-depleted T cells, or PBMCs.

This CDR3 comprises 13 residues. CDR1 and CDR2 from the germline V gene are SGHTA and FQGNSA. V was pared by 3 bases and J by 3 bases, with 9 bases between. In the source study's methods: Amplification from reference gene primers served as the basis for estimated nucleated cell counts. Using immunoSEQ multiplex PCR, the repertoire was profiled, and TCRdb retains in-frame clones only, with some absent. V and J calls and clone size are those listed in that table; D and trimming were worked out from the DNA. Altogether about 190,000 clones are present, 75% to 90% being singletons, with the ten largest covering about 1%. In its sample, this clone was seen a few times. The same CDR3 is also encoded by other DNA sequences in this sample.

The genes are TRBV7-2 and TRBJ2-7; D not resolved. Sequencing was done on a sample of peripheral blood. The TCR sequence derives from a man aged 25 to 45 with acute or convalescent COVID-19. CDR3 sequence reads: CASSFGGSYEQYF. The CDR3 bases are TGTGCCAGCAGCTTCGGCGGCAGCTACGAGCAGTACTTC.